The rows below give T cell receptor beta chains drawn from one sample of a study of identical twins. TCRdb independently ran MiXCR on the 5' RACE reads; one entry per CDR3 protein. The sample lists 350,000 to 450,000 distinct CDR3 sequences, 18% occurring once. Sequenced sample: naive T cells sorted from blood. The receptors were sampled from a man in his forties or fifties in good health. Both conserved end residues are part of each CDR3. Each record gives: J gene, D gene, clone size, V gene, CDR3 protein, CDR3 DNA. The D gene is left open where the match is weak. The size of a clone is reported for some rows only, either as once, few or many, or as a class for expanded clones.

j_call: TRBJ2-3
d_call: TRBD1
clone_size: few
v_call: TRBV12-3/TRBV12-4
cdr3_aa: CASSFDRGSADTQYF
cdr3_nt: TGTGCCAGCAGTTTCGACAGGGGGTCGGCAGATACGCAGTATTTT

j_call: TRBJ2-1
d_call: NA
clone_size: many
v_call: TRBV20-1
cdr3_aa: CSASIVEDYLRDEQFF
cdr3_nt: TGCAGTGCTAGCATAGTCGAGGACTACCTTAGGGATGAGCAGTTCTTC

j_call: TRBJ2-1
d_call: TRBD2
clone_size: many
v_call: TRBV5-1
cdr3_aa: CASSLTRTSGRTSSYNEQFF
cdr3_nt: TGCGCCAGCAGCTTAACCCGGACTAGCGGGAGGACTAGCTCCTACAATGAGCAGTTCTTC

j_call: TRBJ2-2
d_call: TRBD2
clone_size: NA
v_call: TRBV6-5
cdr3_aa: CASSYSQTSGSLSGELFF
cdr3_nt: TGTGCCAGCAGTTACTCTCAAACTAGCGGGAGTTTATCCGGGGAGCTGTTTTTT

j_call: TRBJ2-3
d_call: NA
clone_size: NA
v_call: TRBV29-1
cdr3_aa: CSVEVAGITQYF
cdr3_nt: TGCAGCGTTGAAGTGGCGGGAATAACGCAGTATTTT

j_call: TRBJ1-1
d_call: TRBD1
clone_size: few
v_call: TRBV20-1
cdr3_aa: CSARNRGGTEAFF
cdr3_nt: TGCAGTGCAAGAAACAGGGGCGGGACTGAAGCTTTCTTT

j_call: TRBJ2-2
d_call: NA
clone_size: few
v_call: TRBV10-3
cdr3_aa: CAISDFGTGELFF
cdr3_nt: TGTGCCATCAGTGATTTTGGAACCGGGGAGCTGTTTTTT

j_call: TRBJ2-7
d_call: TRBD1
clone_size: many
v_call: TRBV11-1
cdr3_aa: CASSAPRPQGGETLISYEQYF
cdr3_nt: TGTGCCAGCAGCGCCCCTCGACCACAAGGGGGCGAAACTTTGATTTCCTACGAGCAGTACTTC

j_call: TRBJ2-3
d_call: NA
clone_size: few
v_call: TRBV20-1
cdr3_aa: CSARVTPDTQYF
cdr3_nt: TGCAGTGCTAGAGTCACCCCAGATACGCAGTATTTT

j_call: TRBJ1-1
d_call: NA
clone_size: many
v_call: TRBV12-3/TRBV12-4
cdr3_aa: CASSPNRRWTEAFF
cdr3_nt: TGTGCCAGCAGTCCGAATCGGAGATGGACTGAAGCTTTCTTT

j_call: TRBJ2-1
d_call: TRBD2
clone_size: few
v_call: TRBV14
cdr3_aa: CARLAGWSEQFF
cdr3_nt: TGTGCCAGACTAGCGGGATGGAGTGAGCAGTTCTTC

j_call: TRBJ2-7
d_call: NA
clone_size: few
v_call: TRBV5-1
cdr3_aa: CASSLDGRHEQYF
cdr3_nt: TGCGCCAGCAGCTTGGACGGGCGGCACGAGCAGTACTTC

j_call: TRBJ2-5
d_call: NA
clone_size: NA
v_call: TRBV4-2
cdr3_aa: CASSLDFVGETQYF
cdr3_nt: TGTGCCAGCAGCCTCGACTTTGTCGGCGAGACCCAGTACTTC

j_call: TRBJ2-4
d_call: NA
clone_size: NA
v_call: TRBV28
cdr3_aa: CASRTGFGRNIQYF
cdr3_nt: TGTGCCAGCAGAACAGGGTTTGGAAGAAACATTCAGTACTTC

j_call: TRBJ2-1
d_call: NA
clone_size: NA
v_call: TRBV27
cdr3_aa: CASGTRRGTYNEQFF
cdr3_nt: TGTGCCAGCGGTACCAGGCGCGGCACCTACAATGAGCAGTTCTTC

j_call: TRBJ1-6
d_call: NA
clone_size: many
v_call: TRBV13
cdr3_aa: CASSLGSGNSPLHF
cdr3_nt: TGTGCCAGCAGCTTAGGAAGTGGGAATTCACCCCTCCACTTT

j_call: TRBJ1-3
d_call: NA
clone_size: NA
v_call: TRBV28
cdr3_aa: CASSSMAGVSGNTIYF
cdr3_nt: TGTGCCAGCAGTTCGATGGCAGGAGTCTCTGGAAACACCATATATTTT

j_call: TRBJ2-3
d_call: TRBD2
clone_size: once
v_call: TRBV5-1
cdr3_aa: CASSYSGRTTNTQYF
cdr3_nt: TGCGCCAGCAGTTATAGCGGGAGGACCACAAATACGCAGTATTTT

j_call: TRBJ1-1
d_call: NA
clone_size: NA
v_call: TRBV12-3/TRBV12-4
cdr3_aa: CASSLAGWNTEAFF
cdr3_nt: TGTGCCAGCAGTTTGGCAGGTTGGAACACTGAAGCTTTCTTT

j_call: TRBJ2-3
d_call: NA
clone_size: NA
v_call: TRBV6-2/TRBV6-3
cdr3_aa: CASSYSKSYTDTQYF
cdr3_nt: TGTGCCAGCAGTTACTCGAAGTCATACACAGATACGCAGTATTTT

j_call: TRBJ2-5
d_call: NA
clone_size: many
v_call: TRBV12-3/TRBV12-4
cdr3_aa: CASSRSQETQYF
cdr3_nt: TGTGCCAGCAGTCGGTCTCAAGAGACCCAGTACTTC

j_call: TRBJ2-1
d_call: NA
clone_size: many
v_call: TRBV4-2
cdr3_aa: CASSQDPSPNSEQFF
cdr3_nt: TGTGCCAGCAGCCAAGATCCTTCCCCCAATTCTGAGCAGTTCTTC

j_call: TRBJ1-1
d_call: NA
clone_size: many
v_call: TRBV6-5
cdr3_aa: CASSYSTGQSREAFF
cdr3_nt: TGTGCCAGCAGTTACTCGACCGGACAGAGTCGGGAAGCTTTCTTT

j_call: TRBJ2-2
d_call: NA
clone_size: many
v_call: TRBV6-4
cdr3_aa: CASSDPEWSGELFF
cdr3_nt: TGTGCCAGCAGTGACCCGGAGTGGTCCGGGGAGCTGTTTTTT

j_call: TRBJ2-1
d_call: TRBD2
clone_size: many
v_call: TRBV3-1
cdr3_aa: CASRGTSGSVDNEQFF
cdr3_nt: TGTGCCAGCCGTGGGACTAGCGGGAGTGTCGACAATGAGCAGTTCTTC

j_call: TRBJ2-7
d_call: NA
clone_size: few
v_call: TRBV12-3/TRBV12-4
cdr3_aa: CASGAGNYEQYF
cdr3_nt: TGTGCCAGCGGGGCAGGGAACTACGAGCAGTACTTC

j_call: TRBJ1-1
d_call: NA
clone_size: many
v_call: TRBV5-1
cdr3_aa: CASSSKGGTEAFF
cdr3_nt: TGCGCCAGCAGCTCTAAAGGGGGCACTGAAGCTTTCTTT

j_call: TRBJ2-2
d_call: NA
clone_size: few
v_call: TRBV2
cdr3_aa: CASRGTSNTGELFF
cdr3_nt: TGTGCCAGCAGGGGGACATCGAACACCGGGGAGCTGTTTTTT

j_call: TRBJ1-1
d_call: NA
clone_size: NA
v_call: TRBV7-8
cdr3_aa: CASSPLTAGEAFF
cdr3_nt: TGTGCCAGCAGCCCTCTGACAGCCGGGGAAGCTTTCTTT

j_call: TRBJ2-7
d_call: NA
clone_size: NA
v_call: TRBV4-2
cdr3_aa: CASSQAAGDYEQYF
cdr3_nt: TGTGCCAGCAGCCAAGCGGCAGGAGATTACGAGCAGTACTTC

j_call: TRBJ2-3
d_call: TRBD1
clone_size: NA
v_call: TRBV7-6
cdr3_aa: CASSVWTGASTDTQYF
cdr3_nt: TGTGCCAGCAGTGTCTGGACAGGCGCCAGCACAGATACGCAGTATTTT

j_call: TRBJ2-3
d_call: TRBD2
clone_size: NA
v_call: TRBV5-6
cdr3_aa: CASSLAIGLAGTDTQYF
cdr3_nt: TGTGCCAGCAGCTTGGCCATTGGACTAGCGGGCACAGATACGCAGTATTTT

j_call: TRBJ2-1
d_call: TRBD2
clone_size: NA
v_call: TRBV15
cdr3_aa: CATSYPSGRAYNEQFF
cdr3_nt: TGTGCCACCAGCTACCCTAGCGGGAGGGCCTACAATGAGCAGTTCTTC

j_call: TRBJ1-1
d_call: NA
clone_size: NA
v_call: TRBV27
cdr3_aa: CASSSLTGRGNTEAFF
cdr3_nt: TGTGCCAGCAGTTCATTGACAGGTCGGGGCAACACTGAAGCTTTCTTT

j_call: TRBJ2-7
d_call: TRBD1
clone_size: NA
v_call: TRBV7-2
cdr3_aa: CASSLGVDRGRYEQYF
cdr3_nt: TGTGCCAGCAGCTTAGGGGTGGACAGGGGGCGATACGAGCAGTACTTC

j_call: TRBJ2-7
d_call: TRBD2
clone_size: few
v_call: TRBV11-2
cdr3_aa: CASSSGTSGYYEQYF
cdr3_nt: TGTGCCAGCAGCTCTGGGACTAGCGGGTACTACGAGCAGTACTTC

j_call: TRBJ2-1
d_call: TRBD1
clone_size: NA
v_call: TRBV6-1
cdr3_aa: CATGGTSSYNEQFF
cdr3_nt: TGTGCGACAGGGGGCACAAGCTCCTACAATGAGCAGTTCTTC

j_call: TRBJ2-5
d_call: NA
clone_size: NA
v_call: TRBV6-2/TRBV6-3
cdr3_aa: CASTLPGRETQYF
cdr3_nt: TGTGCCAGCACCCTGCCCGGCAGAGAGACCCAGTACTTC

j_call: TRBJ2-1
d_call: TRBD1
clone_size: NA
v_call: TRBV20-1
cdr3_aa: CSAREDRAKFF
cdr3_nt: TGCAGTGCTAGGGAGGACAGGGCTAAGTTCTTC

j_call: TRBJ2-1
d_call: NA
clone_size: few
v_call: TRBV7-2
cdr3_aa: CASSPGQISYNEQFF
cdr3_nt: TGTGCCAGCAGCCCAGGACAGATCTCCTACAATGAGCAGTTCTTC

j_call: TRBJ2-5
d_call: NA
clone_size: many
v_call: TRBV7-9
cdr3_aa: CASSLVRARETQYF
cdr3_nt: TGTGCCAGCAGCTTAGTGAGAGCCCGGGAGACCCAGTACTTC

j_call: TRBJ1-2
d_call: NA
clone_size: many
v_call: TRBV20-1
cdr3_aa: CSANPTGSRNYGYTF
cdr3_nt: TGCAGTGCTAATCCGACCGGGAGCCGAAACTATGGCTACACCTTC

j_call: TRBJ1-4
d_call: NA
clone_size: NA
v_call: TRBV6-1
cdr3_aa: CASSARRGGTTNEKLFF
cdr3_nt: TGTGCCAGCAGTGCCCGACGGGGCGGGACAACTAATGAAAAACTGTTTTTT

j_call: TRBJ2-3
d_call: NA
clone_size: few
v_call: TRBV7-2
cdr3_aa: CASSLNLGRTDTQYF
cdr3_nt: TGTGCCAGCAGCTTAAACCTGGGACGGACAGATACGCAGTATTTT

j_call: TRBJ2-1
d_call: TRBD2
clone_size: few
v_call: TRBV25-1
cdr3_aa: CASSEFPASGLYNEQFF
cdr3_nt: TGTGCCAGCAGTGAATTCCCCGCTAGCGGACTATACAATGAGCAGTTCTTC

j_call: TRBJ2-6
d_call: TRBD2
clone_size: few
v_call: TRBV5-1
cdr3_aa: CASSKLAGGLSGANVLTF
cdr3_nt: TGCGCCAGCAGTAAGCTAGCGGGAGGCCTCTCTGGGGCCAACGTCCTGACTTTC

j_call: TRBJ2-3
d_call: TRBD2
clone_size: NA
v_call: TRBV6-1
cdr3_aa: CASSERKLAGGLRHTQYF
cdr3_nt: TGTGCCAGCAGTGAAAGAAAACTAGCGGGGGGGCTGCGCCATACGCAGTATTTT

j_call: TRBJ2-3
d_call: NA
clone_size: NA
v_call: TRBV11-2
cdr3_aa: CASSPLSHTDTQYF
cdr3_nt: TGTGCCAGCAGCCCACTCTCACATACAGATACGCAGTATTTT

j_call: TRBJ2-6
d_call: TRBD1
clone_size: NA
v_call: TRBV2
cdr3_aa: CANSRGQGAGANVLTF
cdr3_nt: TGTGCCAATTCGAGGGGACAGGGGGCTGGGGCCAACGTCCTGACTTTC

j_call: TRBJ2-1
d_call: NA
clone_size: many
v_call: TRBV20-1
cdr3_aa: CSARVVYNEQFF
cdr3_nt: TGCAGTGCTAGGGTAGTGTACAATGAGCAGTTCTTC

j_call: TRBJ2-7
d_call: NA
clone_size: NA
v_call: TRBV9
cdr3_aa: CASSAGTNPAREQYF
cdr3_nt: TGTGCCAGCAGCGCCGGGACCAACCCAGCGCGCGAGCAGTACTTC

j_call: TRBJ2-2
d_call: TRBD1
clone_size: NA
v_call: TRBV12-3/TRBV12-4
cdr3_aa: CASSQNLRGRENTGELFF
cdr3_nt: TGTGCCAGCAGTCAAAATCTCAGGGGGCGAGAGAACACCGGGGAGCTGTTTTTT

j_call: TRBJ2-5
d_call: TRBD2
clone_size: NA
v_call: TRBV9
cdr3_aa: CASSLSGLVQETQYF
cdr3_nt: TGTGCCAGCAGCTTATCGGGACTAGTTCAAGAGACCCAGTACTTC

j_call: TRBJ2-7
d_call: TRBD1
clone_size: many
v_call: TRBV28
cdr3_aa: CASITLTGESYEQYF
cdr3_nt: TGTGCCAGTATAACCCTGACAGGGGAATCCTACGAGCAGTACTTC

j_call: TRBJ2-3
d_call: TRBD2
clone_size: many
v_call: TRBV7-2
cdr3_aa: CASSLGGGAGTDTQYF
cdr3_nt: TGTGCCAGCAGCTTAGGCGGGGGGGCCGGCACAGATACGCAGTATTTT